A single sample gave rise to the 13 T cell receptor beta chains below, sequenced in a study of blood T cell repertoires in COVID-19 (dated by TCRdb to about 2020). Libraries came from the immunoSEQ multiplex PCR assay. The immuneACCESS repertoire file appears here via TCRdb, limited to in-frame rearrangements. These files lack a portion of the clones; in checked studies, under half of the deficit traces to unresolved V genes, and the cause of the others is not known. The sample table records 150,000 to 200,000 clones; about 85% of these occur just once. The ten biggest clones cover 20% to 25% of the sample. The sequencing input was PBMCs or T cells enriched from blood (not recorded which). Receptors were obtained from a woman between 35 and 50 years old in a cohort exposed to, infected with or recovered from COVID-19 (not recorded which).

This chain links TRBV9 with TRBJ2-4; 8 nucleotides agree with TRBD2. In germline, CDR1 is SGDLS, CDR2 YYNGEE. Trimming cost V 1 base and J 1 base; bases outside gene matches: 13. The CDR3 length is 19 residues. The CDR3 reads CASSVRASPGGPAKNIQYF. CDR3 nucleotides: TGTGCCAGCAGCGTACGGGCTTCTCCGGGAGGGCCGGCCAAAAACATTCAGTACTTC. Complete variable domain (other parts from reference TRBV9 and TRBJ2-4): DSGVTQTPKHLITATGQRVTLRCSPRSGDLSVYWYQQSLDQGLQFLIQYYNGEERAKGNILERFSAQQFPDLHSELNLSSLELGDSALYFCASSVRASPGGPAKNIQYFGAGTRLSVL.

The gene calls are TRBV19 and TRBJ1-1; TRBD1 might be the D (5 bases). Trimming stripped 6 bases from V and 0 bases from J, with 11 bases between. Germline CDR1 and CDR2: LNHDA and SQIVND (reference sequence). The CDR3 is 14 amino acids. For the CDR3, the DNA is TGTGCCAGTAGCCCGACAGTGGTGAACACTGAAGCTTTCTTT. This translates into CASSPTVVNTEAFF.

The chain uses TRBV4-1 and TRBJ1-6; D gene unclear. The CDR3 loop spans 14 amino acids. Per the germline V gene, CDR1 is MGHRA and CDR2 is YSYEKL. V was cut by 0 bases and J by 7 bases, with 7 bases left in between. CDR3 residues: CASSQDPSNSPLHF. The CDR3 nucleotides read TGCGCCAGCAGCCAAGATCCCTCCAATTCACCCCTCCACTTT.

The chain employs TRBV12-3 or TRBV12-4 and TRBJ1-5, with a tentative D call TRBD1 (6 bases). V was clipped by 8 bases and J by 5 bases, with 13 bases between them. CDR3 length equals 13 residues. CDR3 residues: CASGLDRYQPQHF. The CDR3 DNA reads TGTGCCAGCGGCCTGGACAGATATCAGCCCCAGCATTTT.

This sequence joins TRBV6-5 and TRBJ2-2; D perhaps matches TRBD1 (5 bases). V lost 6 bases, J lost 1 base, and 9 bases lay in between. CDR1 is MNHEY and CDR2 is SVGAGI in the germline V gene. The CDR3 length is 14 residues. CDR3 sequence: CASRLGRNTGELFF. The DNA for the CDR3 is TGTGCCAGCAGATTGGGGCGGAACACCGGGGAGCTGTTTTTT.

The chain carries TRBV6-5 and TRBJ1-2; 9 bases align to TRBD1. The CDR3 is 12 amino acids. After removal of 6 bases from V and 5 bases from J, the junction contained 1 base not matched to a gene. Germline V lookup: CDR1 MNHEY, CDR2 SVGAGI. Here the CDR3 reads CASRTGGYGYTF. CDR3 sequence (DNA): TGTGCCAGCAGGACAGGGGGGTATGGCTACACCTTC.

The gene calls are TRBV5-5 and TRBJ1-1; weak D call: TRBD1 (6 bases). The germline CDR1 and CDR2 sequences are SGHKS and YYEKEE (reference sequence). V was clipped by 4 bases and J by 8 bases, with 9 bases between them. The CDR3 totals 11 residues. This CDR3 reads CASSARGEAFF. For the CDR3, the DNA is TGTGCCAGCAGCGCGAGGGGGGAAGCTTTCTTT.

The chain carries TRBV6-1 and TRBJ1-5, with TRBD1 matching over 7 bases. Germline values: CDR1 MNHNS, CDR2 SASEGT. CDR3 length: 15 amino acids. The V gene end was trimmed by 1 base and the J gene end by 4 bases; junction bases not matched to a gene: 4. DNA of the CDR3: TGTGCCAGCAGTGAAGGGACAGGAAATAATCAGCCCCAGCATTTT. Translated, it gives CASSEGTGNNQPQHF.

The V and J genes are TRBV25-1 and TRBJ2-3, with 10 bases lining up with TRBD2. The length of the CDR3 is 17 residues. Germline V lookup: CDR1 MGHDK, CDR2 SYGVNS. Unmatched junction bases numbered 7, after V lost 3 bases and J lost 1 base. CDR3 protein: CASSDPLAGGRTDTQYF. The DNA of the CDR3 is TGTGCCAGCAGTGATCCCTTAGCGGGGGGCCGCACAGATACGCAGTATTTT.

In its sample, this clone was seen a few times. This rearrangement joins TRBV4-1 to TRBJ2-1; tentatively, D is TRBD2 (6 bases). Trimming removed 6 bases from V and 9 bases from J, with 12 bases in between. Germline-derived CDR1 and CDR2 are MGHRA and YSYEKL. CDR3 length equals 12 residues. The CDR3, as DNA: TGCGCCAGCAGGGAGGGAGGAGGTGAGCAGTTCTTC. Its translation: CASREGGGEQFF.

This clone was observed once. The V gene is TRBV7-9, the J gene TRBJ2-7; 11 nucleotides align to TRBD2. CDR3 length equals 15 residues. V shed 3 bases, J shed 2 bases, and the junction held 3 bases outside the gene matches. Germline CDR1 is SEHNR and CDR2 is FQNEAQ (reference sequence). The CDR3 reads CASSLTSGDPYEQYF. CDR3 bases: TGTGCCAGCAGCTTGACTAGCGGGGACCCCTACGAGCAGTACTTC.

The chain has TRBV10-3 and TRBJ1-5; D remains ambiguous. Between the trimmed V and J ends, which lost 0 bases and 3 bases, there was a span of 9 bases. Germline CDR1 is ENHRY and CDR2 is SYGVKD. The CDR3 consists of 15 residues. CDR3 nucleotide sequence: TGTGCCATCAGTGAGTCGAGAGGGAACAATCAGCCCCAGCATTTT. Amino acid sequence: CAISESRGNNQPQHF.

The chain carries TRBV7-2 and TRBJ1-2, with a weak D call TRBD1 (5 bases). Germline values: CDR1 SGHTA, CDR2 FQGNSA. This CDR3 spans 12 amino acids. Trimming took off 4 bases at V and 5 bases at J, with 8 bases between the two ends. CDR3 bases: TGTGCCAGCAGCTCAGACAGATATGGCTACACCTTC. This sequence encodes CASSSDRYGYTF.